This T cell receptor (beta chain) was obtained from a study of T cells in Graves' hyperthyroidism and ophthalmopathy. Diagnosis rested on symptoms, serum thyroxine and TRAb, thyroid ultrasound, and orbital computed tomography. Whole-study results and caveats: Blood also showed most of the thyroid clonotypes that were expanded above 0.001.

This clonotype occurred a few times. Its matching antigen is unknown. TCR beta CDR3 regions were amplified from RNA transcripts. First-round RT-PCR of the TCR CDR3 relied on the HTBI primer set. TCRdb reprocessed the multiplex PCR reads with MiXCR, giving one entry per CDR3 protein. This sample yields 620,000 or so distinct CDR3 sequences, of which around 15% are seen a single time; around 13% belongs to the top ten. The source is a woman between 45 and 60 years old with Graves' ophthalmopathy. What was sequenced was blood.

As DNA, the CDR3 is TGTGCCATCCTAAACAGCGTTCTAAGGACCCAGTACTTC. Protein: CAILNSVLRTQYF. The chain uses TRBV28 and TRBJ2-5; D remains unclear. Germline CDR1 MDHEN, CDR2 SYDVKM. The V end was cut by 10 bases, the J end by 7 bases, with 19 bases between. The CDR3 has 13 residues.